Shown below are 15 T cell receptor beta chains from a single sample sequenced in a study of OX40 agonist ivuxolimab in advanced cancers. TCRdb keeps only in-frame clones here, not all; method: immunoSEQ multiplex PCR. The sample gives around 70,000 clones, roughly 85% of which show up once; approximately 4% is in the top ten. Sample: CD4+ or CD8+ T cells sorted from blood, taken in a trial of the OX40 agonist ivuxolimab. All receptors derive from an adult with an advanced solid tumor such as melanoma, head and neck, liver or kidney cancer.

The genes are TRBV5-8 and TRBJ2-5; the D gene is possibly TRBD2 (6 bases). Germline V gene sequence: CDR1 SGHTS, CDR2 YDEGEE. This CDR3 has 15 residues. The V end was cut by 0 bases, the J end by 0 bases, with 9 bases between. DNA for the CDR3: TGTGCCAGCAGCTTGGGCGGGAAGTACCAAGAGACCCAGTACTTC. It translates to CASSLGGKYQETQYF.

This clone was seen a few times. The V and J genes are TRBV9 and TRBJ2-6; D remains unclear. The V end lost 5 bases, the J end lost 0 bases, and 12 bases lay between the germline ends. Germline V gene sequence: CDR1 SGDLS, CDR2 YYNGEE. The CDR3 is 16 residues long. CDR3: CASSPDPYSGANVLTF. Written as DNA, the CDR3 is TGTGCCAGCAGTCCAGATCCCTACTCTGGGGCCAACGTCCTGACTTTC.

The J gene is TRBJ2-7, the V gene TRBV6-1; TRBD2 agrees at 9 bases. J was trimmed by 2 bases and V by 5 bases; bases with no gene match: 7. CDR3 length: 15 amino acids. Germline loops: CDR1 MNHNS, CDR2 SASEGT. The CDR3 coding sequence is TGTGCCAGCAGTATATCGACTAGCGGTACCTACGAGCAGTACTTC. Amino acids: CASSISTSGTYEQYF.

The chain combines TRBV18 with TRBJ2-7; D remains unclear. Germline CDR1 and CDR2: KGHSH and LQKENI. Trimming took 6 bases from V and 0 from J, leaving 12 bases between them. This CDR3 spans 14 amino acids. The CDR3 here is CASSPLWGSYEQYF. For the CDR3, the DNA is TGTGCCAGCTCCCCCCTATGGGGCTCCTACGAGCAGTACTTC. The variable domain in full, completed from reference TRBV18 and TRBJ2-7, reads NAGVMQNPRHLVRRRGQEARLRCSPMKGHSHVYWYRQLPEEGLKFMVYLQKENIIDESGMPKERFSAEFPKEGPSILRIQQVVRGDSAAYFCASSPLWGSYEQYFGPGTRLTVT.

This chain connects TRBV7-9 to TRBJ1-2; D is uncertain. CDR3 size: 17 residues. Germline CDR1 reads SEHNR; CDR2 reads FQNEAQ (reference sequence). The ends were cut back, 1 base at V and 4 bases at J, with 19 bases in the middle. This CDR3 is CASSLDAGLGRGYGYTF. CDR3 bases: TGTGCCAGCAGCTTAGACGCTGGTCTGGGCCGTGGCTATGGCTACACCTTC.

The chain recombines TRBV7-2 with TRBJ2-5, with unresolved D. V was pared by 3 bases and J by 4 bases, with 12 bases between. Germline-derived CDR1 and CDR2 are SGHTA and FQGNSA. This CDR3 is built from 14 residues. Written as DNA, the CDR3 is TGTGCCAGCAGCTTTAACGGACCGGCAGAGACCCAGTACTTC. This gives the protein CASSFNGPAETQYF.

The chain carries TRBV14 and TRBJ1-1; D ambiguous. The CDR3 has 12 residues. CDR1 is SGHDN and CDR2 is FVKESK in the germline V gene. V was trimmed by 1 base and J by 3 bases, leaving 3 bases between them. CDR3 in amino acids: CASSQVYTEAFF. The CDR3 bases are TGTGCCAGCAGCCAAGTTTACACTGAAGCTTTCTTT.

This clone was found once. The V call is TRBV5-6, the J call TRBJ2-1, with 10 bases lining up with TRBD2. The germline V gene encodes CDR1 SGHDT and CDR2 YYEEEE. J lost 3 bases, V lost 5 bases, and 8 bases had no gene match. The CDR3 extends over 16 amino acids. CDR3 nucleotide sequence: TGTGCCAGCAGTCTCAGGACTAGCGGAGACTACAATGAGCAGTTCTTC. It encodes CASSLRTSGDYNEQFF.

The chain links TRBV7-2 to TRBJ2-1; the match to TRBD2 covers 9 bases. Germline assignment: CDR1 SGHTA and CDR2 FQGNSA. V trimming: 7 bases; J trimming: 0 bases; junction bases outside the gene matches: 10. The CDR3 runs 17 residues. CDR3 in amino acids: CASKRREGLSSYNEQFF. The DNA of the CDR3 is TGTGCCAGCAAAAGGCGGGAGGGCCTGAGCTCCTACAATGAGCAGTTCTTC.

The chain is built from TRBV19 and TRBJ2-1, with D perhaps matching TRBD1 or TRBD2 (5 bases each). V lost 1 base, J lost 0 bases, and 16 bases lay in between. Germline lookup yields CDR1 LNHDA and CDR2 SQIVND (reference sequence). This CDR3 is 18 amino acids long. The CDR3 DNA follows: TGTGCCAGTAGTATAGTAGCTACCCCAGGGAGCTCCTACAATGAGCAGTTCTTC. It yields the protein CASSIVATPGSSYNEQFF. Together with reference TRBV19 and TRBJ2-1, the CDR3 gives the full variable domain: DGGITQSPKYLFRKEGQNVTLSCEQNLNHDAMYWYRQDPGQGLRLIYYSQIVNDFQKGDIAEGYSVSREKKESFPLTVTSAQKNPTAFYLCASSIVATPGSSYNEQFFGPGTRLTVL.

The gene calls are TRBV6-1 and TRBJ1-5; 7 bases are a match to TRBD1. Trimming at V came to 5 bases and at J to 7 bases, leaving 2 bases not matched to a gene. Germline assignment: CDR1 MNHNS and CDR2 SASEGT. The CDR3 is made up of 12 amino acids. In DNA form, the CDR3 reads TGTGCCAGCAGTCAGGGGGGACAGCCCCAGCATTTT. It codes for CASSQGGQPQHF.

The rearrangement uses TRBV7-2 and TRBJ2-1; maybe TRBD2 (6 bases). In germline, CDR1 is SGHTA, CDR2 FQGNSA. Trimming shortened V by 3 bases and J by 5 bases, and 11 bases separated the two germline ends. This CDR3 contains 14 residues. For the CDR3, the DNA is TGTGCCAGCAGCTTCGGGACTCTCAACAATGAGCAGTTCTTC. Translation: CASSFGTLNNEQFF. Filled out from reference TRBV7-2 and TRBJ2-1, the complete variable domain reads GAGVSQSPSNKVTEKGKDVELRCDPISGHTALYWYRQSLGQGLEFLIYFQGNSAPDKSGLPSDRFSAERTGGSVSTLTIQRTQQEDSAVYLCASSFGTLNNEQFFGPGTRLTVL.

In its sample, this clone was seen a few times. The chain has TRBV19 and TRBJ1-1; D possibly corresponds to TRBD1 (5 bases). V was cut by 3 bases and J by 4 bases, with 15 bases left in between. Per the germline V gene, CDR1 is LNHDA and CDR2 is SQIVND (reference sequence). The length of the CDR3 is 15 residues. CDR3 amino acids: CASSMRGGVGTEAFF. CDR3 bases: TGTGCCAGTAGTATGAGGGGAGGAGTTGGCACTGAAGCTTTCTTT.

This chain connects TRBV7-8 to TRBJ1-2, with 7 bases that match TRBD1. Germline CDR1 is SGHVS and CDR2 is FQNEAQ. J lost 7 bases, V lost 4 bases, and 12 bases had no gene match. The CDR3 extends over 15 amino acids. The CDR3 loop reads CASSYTVRQGSGYTF. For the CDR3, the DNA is TGTGCCAGCAGCTATACGGTCCGACAGGGCTCTGGCTACACCTTC.

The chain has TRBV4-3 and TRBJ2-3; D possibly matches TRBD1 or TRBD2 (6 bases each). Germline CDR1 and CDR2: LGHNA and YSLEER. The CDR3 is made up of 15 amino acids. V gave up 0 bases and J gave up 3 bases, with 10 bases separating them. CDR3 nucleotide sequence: TGCGCCAGCAGCCAAGATCGGGGGCGGACAGATACGCAGTATTTT. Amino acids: CASSQDRGRTDTQYF.